Each of the 7 T cell receptor beta chains below was sequenced from the same sample in a study of early stage breast cancer tumors. Generated by immunoSEQ multiplex PCR, the TCRdb table keeps only in-frame clones and is missing some. In the table there are tens of thousands of clones, 90% to 95% of which are singletons. Sample: blood. Receptor source: a person between 65 and 79 years old with breast cancer.

This clone was picked up a small number of times. This chain links TRBV19 with TRBJ1-5; D unclear. From germline, CDR1 is LNHDA and CDR2 SQIVND (reference sequence). The CDR3 sequence is 17 residues long. The V end was cut by 1 base, the J end by 0 bases, with 13 bases between. CDR3 region: CASSIGRAYRSNQPQHF. The CDR3 nucleotides read TGTGCCAGTAGTATAGGGAGGGCGTACCGTAGCAATCAGCCCCAGCATTTT.

The chain is built from TRBV6-6 and TRBJ2-3, with 10 bases fitting TRBD2. CDR1 is MNHNY and CDR2 is SVGAGI in the germline V gene (reference sequence). The CDR3 length is 15 residues. Losses at the gene ends were 6 bases for V and 3 bases for J; bases not matched to a gene: 6. The DNA of the CDR3 is TGTGCCAGCAGCAGTAGCGGGAGGCTGACAGATACGCAGTATTTT. Translated: CASSSSGRLTDTQYF.

This clone was seen a handful of times. This rearrangement joins TRBV19 to TRBJ2-5, with TRBD1 identical over 12 bases. Trimming cost V 3 bases and J 5 bases; bases outside gene matches: 10. The CDR3 totals 17 residues. CDR1 and CDR2 (germline): LNHDA, SQIVND (reference sequence). CDR3 in amino acids: CASSMLLGTGGRETQYF. The CDR3 DNA sequence: TGTGCCAGTAGTATGCTTCTTGGGACAGGGGGCAGGGAGACCCAGTACTTC. The complete variable domain, with remaining parts taken from reference TRBV19 and TRBJ2-5, reads DGGITQSPKYLFRKEGQNVTLSCEQNLNHDAMYWYRQDPGQGLRLIYYSQIVNDFQKGDIAEGYSVSREKKESFPLTVTSAQKNPTAFYLCASSMLLGTGGRETQYFGPGTRLLVL.

This clone was recorded a few times. The chain carries TRBV7-2 and TRBJ1-6; possible D gene TRBD1, 5 bases. This CDR3 is built from 14 residues. Germline CDR1 reads SGHTA; CDR2 reads FQGNSA. V was clipped by 5 bases and J by 13 bases, with 18 bases between them. CDR3 sequence: CASSPEAGERPLHF. The CDR3 nucleotides are TGTGCCAGCAGCCCCGAGGCGGGGGAAAGGCCCCTCCACTTT. Full variable domain (outside the CDR3, taken from reference TRBV7-2 and TRBJ1-6): GAGVSQSPSNKVTEKGKDVELRCDPISGHTALYWYRQSLGQGLEFLIYFQGNSAPDKSGLPSDRFSAERTGGSVSTLTIQRTQQEDSAVYLCASSPEAGERPLHFGNGTRLTVT.

The chain has TRBV7-6 and TRBJ1-1; D gene ambiguous. The CDR3 length is 15 residues. Trimming removed 2 bases from V and 0 bases from J, with 10 bases in between. CDR1 and CDR2 from the germline V gene are SGHVS and FNYEAQ. The CDR3 DNA reads as TGTGCCAGCAGCTTATATGCCGGGATGAACACTGAAGCTTTCTTT. Its translation is CASSLYAGMNTEAFF.

This clone was counted a few times. This sequence joins TRBV7-2 and TRBJ1-5; 8 bases agree with TRBD1. This CDR3 is built from 14 residues. Germline V gives CDR1 SGHTA, CDR2 FQGNSA. The V segment lost 6 bases and the J segment 9 bases; nucleotides outside the gene matches: 10. The CDR3, as DNA: TGTGCCAGCAGTCGCGGACAGGGCTCATGGCCCCAGCATTTT. As protein: CASSRGQGSWPQHF. Using reference TRBV7-2 and TRBJ1-5 for the parts outside the CDR3, the full variable domain is GAGVSQSPSNKVTEKGKDVELRCDPISGHTALYWYRQSLGQGLEFLIYFQGNSAPDKSGLPSDRFSAERTGGSVSTLTIQRTQQEDSAVYLCASSRGQGSWPQHFGDGTRLSIL.

This clone came up once. The rearrangement joins TRBV10-3 to TRBJ1-5; TRBD1 is a possible D gene (5 bases). The germline V gene has CDR1 ENHRY and CDR2 SYGVKD. V was trimmed by 3 bases and J by 12 bases, leaving 12 bases between them. There are 12 residues in the CDR3. In nucleotides, the CDR3 is TGTGCCATCAGTGATGCAGGGAAGCTCCAGCATTTT. This codes for CAISDAGKLQHF.